This T cell receptor (beta chain) was profiled in a study of cytomegalovirus exposure and HLA in healthy donors. These donors, healthy bone marrow donors, were studied. The study ran its PCR with 60 Vbeta and 13 Jbeta primers. Generated by immunoSEQ multiplex PCR, the TCRdb table keeps only in-frame clones and is missing some. The table shows 60,000 to 70,000 clones, with roughly 75% occurring only once. Input material: PBMCs. This TCR was sampled from a man aged 55 to 70 in good health and CMV-seropositive.

The CDR3 nucleotides are TGTGCCATCAGTGATAGGCAGGGGCCGTACCTAGAAGCTTTCTTT. Its translation: CAISDRQGPYLEAFF. The genes are TRBV10-3 and TRBJ1-1, with D tentatively TRBD1 (6 bases). Looked up from germline, CDR1 is ENHRY and CDR2 is SYGVKD. The CDR3 is made up of 15 amino acids. V was trimmed by 3 bases and J by 8 bases, leaving 19 bases between them.